The sequence of this T cell receptor beta chain was determined in a study of OX40 agonist ivuxolimab in advanced cancers. Assay: immunoSEQ multiplex PCR; the TCRdb copy retains only in-frame clones and omits some. This table has approximately 88,000 clones, approximately 91% appearing once. Germline CDR1 reads SGHNT; CDR2 reads YYREEE (reference sequence). Trimming removed 4 bases from V and 5 bases from J; junction bases left unmatched: 10. This CDR3 region has 15 residues. This receptor was taken from an adult with an advanced solid tumor such as melanoma, head and neck, liver or kidney cancer. The sequencing here drew on CD4+ or CD8+ T cells sorted from blood, taken in a trial of the OX40 agonist ivuxolimab. The chain has TRBV5-4 and TRBJ1-1; 8 bases fit TRBD1. Here the CDR3 DNA reads TGTGCCAGCAGCCCCTCAGGGGGCGCGGGAACTGAAGCTTTCTTT. Amino acid sequence: CASSPSGGAGTEAFF.